Listed below are T cell receptor beta chains from one sample, sequenced in a study of T cell responses to AZD1222 COVID-19 vaccine. Some clones are missing from TCRdb's copy, which holds only in-frame ones; the method was immunoSEQ multiplex PCR. The table has around 250,000 clones, over 90% seen once. The starting material was peripheral blood, obtained on day 0 of AZD1222 vaccination. These receptors were collected from an adult in good health. The CDR3 runs from the conserved cysteine through the conserved F or W. Fields, in order: J gene, V gene, clone size, D gene, CDR3 protein, CDR3 DNA. D genes are given only for firm matches. Expanded clones get a size class; other rows say once, few or many, or leave the size out.

TRBJ2-2	TRBV7-2	NA	TRBD2	CASGRLALGELFF	TGTGCCAGCGGACGACTAGCTCTCGGGGAGCTGTTTTTT
TRBJ1-2	TRBV6-5	NA	NA	CASSYRPEGGYGYTF	TGTGCCAGCAGTTACCGCCCAGAAGGGGGCTATGGCTACACCTTC
TRBJ2-1	TRBV7-3	NA	NA	CASSLNGEQFF	TGTGCCAGCAGCTTAAACGGTGAGCAGTTCTTC
TRBJ2-5	TRBV5-5	NA	TRBD2	CASSSTSGGQETQYF	TGTGCCAGCAGCTCCACTAGCGGGGGCCAAGAGACCCAGTACTTC
TRBJ2-5	TRBV7-2	NA	TRBD2	CASDKRGGQETQYF	TGTGCCAGCGACAAGCGGGGGGGCCAAGAGACCCAGTACTTC
TRBJ1-3	TRBV3-1/TRBV3-2	NA	NA	CASSQGSRSGNTIYF	TGTGCCAGCAGCCAGGGATCACGGTCTGGAAACACCATATATTTT
TRBJ2-7	TRBV6-5	NA	NA	CASSWDPSSYEQYF	TGTGCCAGCAGTTGGGACCCCAGCTCCTACGAGCAGTACTTC
TRBJ1-6	TRBV19	NA	TRBD1	CASSIAATDRGNSPLHF	TGTGCCAGTAGTATAGCCGCCACCGACAGGGGGAATTCACCCCTCCACTTT
TRBJ1-4	TRBV2	NA	NA	CASRGRTTNEKLFF	TGTGCCAGCAGAGGCAGAACAACTAATGAAAAACTGTTTTTT
TRBJ2-7	TRBV29-1	NA	TRBD2	CSVETLGRETYEQYF	TGCAGCGTTGAGACCCTGGGGAGGGAAACCTACGAGCAGTACTTC
TRBJ1-5	TRBV19	NA	TRBD1	CASSTFGTVNQPQHF	TGTGCCAGTAGCACCTTCGGGACAGTTAATCAGCCCCAGCATTTT
TRBJ2-7	TRBV15	NA	NA	CATSSGLPYEQYF	TGTGCCACCAGCAGTGGACTCCCCTACGAGCAGTACTTC
TRBJ2-3	TRBV18	NA	NA	CASSPTAGDRTQYF	TGTGCCAGCTCACCAACCGCCGGGGACCGTACGCAGTATTTT
TRBJ2-7	TRBV5-4	NA	NA	CASSGKGVSSYEQYF	TGTGCCAGCAGCGGTAAGGGGGTCTCATCCTACGAGCAGTACTTC
TRBJ2-2	TRBV5-1	NA	TRBD2	CASSLDSGTGGELFF	TGCGCCAGCAGCTTGGATAGCGGGACGGGCGGGGAGCTGTTTTTT
TRBJ2-3	TRBV28	NA	NA	CASMVQGADTQYF	TGTGCCAGCATGGTGCAGGGAGCAGATACGCAGTATTTT
TRBJ2-7	TRBV19	NA	NA	CASSEGRYEQYF	TGTGCCAGTAGCGAGGGACGCTACGAGCAGTACTTC
TRBJ2-1	TRBV7-6	NA	NA	CASSLGGAGTTSEQFF	TGTGCCAGCAGCTTAGGAGGGGCCGGGACGACGAGTGAGCAGTTCTTC
TRBJ1-1	TRBV30	once	TRBD1	CAWSSPRQGLWWTEAFF	TGTGCCTGGAGTAGCCCTAGACAGGGCCTGTGGTGGACTGAAGCTTTCTTT
TRBJ1-2	TRBV3-1/TRBV3-2	NA	NA	CASSQEAAGGYTF	TGTGCCAGCAGCCAAGAGGCCGCCGGGGGCTACACCTTC
TRBJ1-3	TRBV19	few	NA	CASSIAVLSGNTIYF	TGTGCCAGTAGTATCGCAGTCCTCTCTGGAAACACCATATATTTT
TRBJ2-7	TRBV28	NA	NA	CASSFPGKVGYEQYF	TGTGCCAGCAGTTTTCCAGGGAAAGTGGGATACGAGCAGTACTTC
TRBJ2-3	TRBV28	NA	NA	CATHYFLEGAGTDTQYF	TGTGCCACACACTACTTTTTAGAGGGCGCTGGGACAGATACGCAGTATTTT
TRBJ2-3	TRBV27	NA	NA	CASTSEVGVGTQYF	TGTGCCAGCACCTCCGAGGTAGGAGTAGGTACGCAGTATTTT
TRBJ2-1	TRBV4-2	NA	TRBD2	CASSQDPGLAGEQFF	TGTGCCAGCAGCCAAGATCCGGGACTAGCGGGAGAGCAGTTCTTC
TRBJ1-2	TRBV18	NA	NA	CASSAQGYGYTF	TGTGCCAGCTCCGCCCAGGGATATGGCTACACCTTC
TRBJ2-3	TRBV3-1/TRBV3-2	NA	NA	CASSQGDTQYF	TGTGCCAGCAGCCAAGGAGATACGCAGTATTTT
TRBJ1-2	TRBV28	NA	NA	CASLPTGFSNYGYTF	TGTGCCAGTTTACCCACAGGGTTCTCGAACTATGGCTACACCTTC
TRBJ1-1	TRBV12-3/TRBV12-4	NA	NA	CASSSTPKAFF	TGTGCCAGCAGTTCGACACCGAAGGCTTTCTTT
TRBJ2-7	TRBV6-2/TRBV6-3	many	TRBD2	CASSYSKGGSGSGRRSYEQYF	TGTGCCAGCAGTTACTCAAAGGGAGGATCTGGTAGCGGGAGAAGGAGCTACGAGCAGTACTTC
TRBJ1-5	TRBV6-5	NA	NA	CASSYPEEGQPQHF	TGTGCCAGCAGTTACCCGGAAGAGGGACAGCCCCAGCATTTT
TRBJ2-7	TRBV7-2	NA	TRBD2	CASSLAPGGSYEQYF	TGTGCCAGCAGCTTAGCCCCGGGGGGGAGCTACGAGCAGTACTTC
TRBJ2-2	TRBV7-9	NA	NA	CASSLASGPGELFF	TGTGCCAGCAGCTTAGCTTCCGGCCCCGGGGAGCTGTTTTTT
TRBJ1-4	TRBV25-1	NA	NA	CASSSGLINEKLFF	TGTGCCAGCAGTAGTGGACTGATTAATGAAAAACTGTTTTTT
TRBJ2-3	TRBV7-3	few	NA	CASSSSVVSDTQYF	TGTGCCAGCAGCTCCTCAGTAGTCTCAGATACGCAGTATTTT
TRBJ2-2	TRBV28	NA	NA	CASSLNRASGELFF	TGTGCCAGCAGTTTAAACAGGGCGAGCGGGGAGCTGTTTTTT
TRBJ2-3	TRBV3-1/TRBV3-2	NA	TRBD2	CASSLTSGGAYGTDTQYF	TGTGCCAGCAGCCTCACTAGCGGGGGGGCCTACGGCACAGATACGCAGTATTTT
TRBJ1-6	TRBV25-1	NA	NA	CASSVGASGSPLHF	TGTGCCAGCAGTGTAGGGGCCTCGGGTTCACCCCTCCACTTT
TRBJ2-3	TRBV29-1	NA	TRBD1	CSVGQGVDTQYF	TGCAGCGTTGGTCAGGGGGTAGATACGCAGTATTTT
TRBJ2-5	TRBV5-1	NA	NA	CASSLELQTKETQYF	TGCGCCAGCAGCTTGGAGCTACAGACGAAAGAGACCCAGTACTTC
TRBJ1-4	TRBV18	NA	NA	CASSPDSNEKLFF	TGTGCCAGCTCACCGGACAGTAATGAAAAACTGTTTTTT
TRBJ2-2	TRBV20-1	NA	NA	CSASQGGGGELFF	TGCAGTGCTAGTCAGGGAGGAGGTGGGGAGCTGTTTTTT
TRBJ2-1	TRBV18	NA	NA	CASSPRALSYNEQFF	TGTGCCAGCTCACCACGGGCCCTCTCCTACAATGAGCAGTTCTTC
TRBJ2-1	TRBV14	NA	NA	CASSQVAPLFF	TGTGCCAGCAGCCAAGTGGCCCCCCTGTTCTTC
TRBJ2-1	TRBV15	NA	NA	CATSDPLTRVMDNEQFF	TGTGCCACCAGCGATCCCCTTACACGGGTAATGGACAATGAGCAGTTCTTC
TRBJ1-4	TRBV27	NA	NA	CASSFSSGEMGEKLFF	TGTGCCAGCAGTTTCTCCTCGGGGGAGATGGGTGAAAAACTGTTTTTT
TRBJ2-5	TRBV3-1/TRBV3-2	NA	NA	CASSQVGRKETQYF	TGTGCCAGCAGCCAAGTCGGGAGAAAAGAGACCCAGTACTTC
TRBJ2-5	TRBV19	NA	NA	CASRPTGGRETQYF	TGTGCCAGTAGACCCACCGGGGGGCGGGAGACCCAGTACTTC
TRBJ2-7	TRBV20-1	NA	NA	CSASLGAGTAQGEQYF	TGCAGTGCTAGTCTAGGTGCTGGGACGGCTCAGGGCGAGCAGTACTTC
TRBJ2-7	TRBV3-1/TRBV3-2	once	NA	CASSQASYEQYF	TGTGCCAGCAGCCAAGCGTCCTACGAGCAGTACTTC
TRBJ1-1	TRBV2	NA	NA	CASSDDMNTEAFF	TGTGCCAGCAGTGACGACATGAACACTGAAGCTTTCTTT